The 32 T cell receptor beta chains presented below share a single source sample, sequenced in a study of human T cells and chemical hapten exposure. Stated time point: pre-sensitization, week 0. The sample's treatment: therapeutic diphenylcyclopropenone sensitization with weekly scalp DPC. TCRdb fed the RACE reads into MiXCR, producing one record per CDR3 protein. Of some 300,000 distinct CDR3 sequences in the sample, around 5.5% were seen once. This specimen consisted of whole blood, obtained in connection with sensitization to the hapten diphenylcyclopropenone (DPC). These receptors originate from a woman aged 18-29 years with alopecia areata. Some clones in this sample may be carry-over from other donors' samples.

Only a few counts were recorded for this clonotype. The chain joins TRBV7-2 to TRBJ2-1, with D unresolved. The germline CDR1 and CDR2 sequences are SGHTA and FQGNSA. This CDR3 contains 17 residues. Trimming pared 5 bases from V and 0 bases from J, leaving 17 bases between. CDR3 sequence reads: CASSPRAKRSSYNEQFF. As DNA, the CDR3 is TGTGCCAGCAGCCCCCGGGCTAAGCGCAGCTCCTACAATGAGCAGTTCTTC.

The chain uses TRBV29-1 and TRBJ2-1; unclear D gene. The germline CDR1 and CDR2 sequences are SQVTM and ANQGSEA. Deletions cut 3 bases from V and 6 bases from J, with 9 bases between. CDR3 length equals 12 residues. The CDR3 is CSVEIEVNEQFF. The CDR3 nucleotides read TGCAGCGTTGAGATTGAGGTCAATGAGCAGTTCTTC.

V is TRBV5-4 and J is TRBJ1-1; the D gene is possibly TRBD1 (6 bases). Germline CDR1 reads SGHNT; CDR2 reads YYREEE (reference sequence). Trimming stripped 4 bases from V and 7 bases from J, with 17 bases between. This CDR3 region has 14 residues. The CDR3 loop is CASSLGTSLGEAFF. The CDR3 DNA reads as TGTGCCAGCAGCCTGGGGACATCCTTGGGTGAAGCTTTCTTT.

This chain uses TRBV7-8 with TRBJ1-6; D gene ambiguous. Germline V gives CDR1 SGHVS, CDR2 FQNEAQ. V lost 3 bases, J lost 4 bases, and 7 bases lay in between. The CDR3 loop spans 14 amino acids. CDR3 nucleotide sequence: TGTGCCAGCAGCTTTGACATGTATAATTCACCCCTCCACTTT. Protein: CASSFDMYNSPLHF.

This chain joins TRBV6-5 and TRBJ1-2; possibly TRBD1 for D (5 bases). From germline, CDR1 is MNHEY and CDR2 SVGAGI. The CDR3 runs 15 residues. V lost 2 bases and J lost 4, with 14 bases in between. The CDR3 spells CASSYRLGDAYGYTF. In DNA form, the CDR3 reads TGTGCCAGCAGTTACAGGCTAGGGGACGCCTATGGCTACACCTTC.

In this sample, this clonotype turned up many times. The J gene is TRBJ2-1, the V gene TRBV5-1; D gene uncertain. V was shortened by 0 bases and J by 15 bases, with 16 bases between the two germline ends. This CDR3 is built from 13 residues. Germline-derived CDR1 and CDR2 are SGHRS and YFSETQ. Here the CDR3 reads CASSLDFPLQRFF. In DNA form, the CDR3 reads TGCGCCAGCAGCTTGGACTTCCCCCTCCAGAGGTTCTTC.

The CDR3 coding sequence is TGTGCCAGCACTCCAAAGGGGCCCTGGAATGAGCAGTTCTTC. Encoded protein: CASTPKGPWNEQFF. The chain couples TRBV6-2 or TRBV6-3 to TRBJ2-1, with D possibly being TRBD1 (5 bases). Deletions cut 7 bases from V and 7 bases from J, with 17 bases between. The CDR3 covers 14 residues. Per the germline V gene, CDR1 is MNHEY and CDR2 is SVGEGT.

This clonotype occurred many times. One end of the junction does not line up with germline, which may come from a read error. The chain uses TRBV7-8 and TRBJ2-3; the match to TRBD2 covers 10 bases. This CDR3 has 18 residues. Germline values: CDR1 SGHVS, CDR2 FQNEAQ. The CDR3 is CATSSLAGAVNSKDTQYF. The CDR3 region has the DNA TGTGCCACCAGCTCCCTAGCGGGGGCCGTGAACTCGAAAGATACGCAGTATTTT.

The DNA of the CDR3 is TGTGCCAGCACGGGCAGCGGGAGCTCCTACAATGAGCAGTTCTTC. This gives the protein CASTGSGSSYNEQFF. The chain links TRBV12-3 or TRBV12-4 to TRBJ2-1; 8 nucleotides match TRBD2. This CDR3 is built from 15 residues. The trim removed 7 bases at V and 0 bases at J, leaving 5 bases unmatched.

This clonotype was picked up a small number of times. V usage is TRBV10-3 and J usage is TRBJ1-6; D perhaps matches TRBD1 (5 bases). Per the germline V gene, CDR1 is ENHRY and CDR2 is SYGVKD. The CDR3 contains 17 residues. Trimming took 3 bases from V and 0 from J, leaving 12 bases between them. CDR3 sequence: CAISEVGTGSYNSPLHF. For the CDR3, the DNA is TGTGCCATCAGTGAAGTCGGGACGGGCTCCTATAATTCACCCCTCCACTTT.

The rearrangement joins TRBV11-2 to TRBJ2-1; a weak D match, TRBD1 (6 bases). V shed 4 bases and J shed 9 bases, with 19 bases lying between them. The germline V gene encodes CDR1 SGHAT and CDR2 FQNNGV. The CDR3 is made up of 15 amino acids. DNA of the CDR3: TGTGCCAGCAGCTCCCGGGCAACAGAAGGGGGTGAGCAGTTCTTC. The encoded protein is CASSSRATEGGEQFF.

This clonotype was seen only a few times. The genes are TRBV7-6 and TRBJ2-1; D is ambiguous. Looked up from germline, CDR1 is SGHVS and CDR2 is FNYEAQ. V dropped 5 bases and J dropped 6 bases, with 14 bases sitting between them. CDR3 length: 14 amino acids. Written as DNA, the CDR3 is TGTGCCAGCAGCCGAGCCCCGCACCTCAATGAGCAGTTCTTC. Translation gives CASSRAPHLNEQFF.

This clonotype was recorded many times. V gene TRBV6-2 or TRBV6-3 combines with J gene TRBJ2-3; D tentatively fits TRBD1 or TRBD2 (5 bases each). The CDR3 is made up of 13 amino acids. Per the germline V gene, CDR1 is MNHEY and CDR2 is SVGEGT. The V and J ends lost 2 bases and 9 bases respectively, with 12 bases between them. The CDR3 is CASSYGTPGTQYF. CDR3 in DNA: TGTGCCAGCAGTTACGGGACGCCGGGGACGCAGTATTTT.

J is TRBJ1-1 and V is TRBV9; possibly TRBD1 for D (6 bases). The CDR3 sequence is 15 residues long. The V gene lost 0 bases and the J gene lost 8 bases, with 17 bases spanning the gap. Germline values: CDR1 SGDLS, CDR2 YYNGEE. This CDR3 reads CASSVGSAGAVEAFF. In nucleotides, the CDR3 is TGTGCCAGCAGCGTAGGTAGCGCAGGGGCTGTCGAAGCTTTCTTT.

This clonotype was seen at least ten times. The rearrangement joins TRBV4-3 to TRBJ2-1, with D possibly being TRBD2 (5 bases). CDR3 length: 15 residues. Looked up from germline, CDR1 is LGHNA and CDR2 is YSLEER. Trimming removed 1 base from V and 10 bases from J, with 17 bases in between. The CDR3 loop reads CASSQGRALLNEQFF. The CDR3 coding sequence is TGCGCCAGCAGCCAAGGGCGGGCCCTGCTTAACGAGCAGTTCTTC.

This clonotype appeared many times. This sequence joins TRBV12-3 or TRBV12-4 and TRBJ1-1; perhaps TRBD1 as D (5 bases). V dropped 4 bases and J dropped 1 base, with 16 bases sitting between them. The CDR3 totals 16 residues. The DNA of the CDR3 is TGTGCCAGCAGTTCACTAACCACAACAGGGAACACTGAAGCTTTCTTT. This translates into CASSSLTTTGNTEAFF.

This clonotype was counted only a few times. The chain uses TRBV6-5 and TRBJ1-6, with a weak D call TRBD1 (6 bases). V was pared by 7 bases and J by 6 bases, with 10 bases between. CDR1 is MNHEY and CDR2 is SVGAGI in the germline V gene. The CDR3 runs to 13 residues. The CDR3 nucleotides read TGTGCCAGCACCCGGGGGCCTAATTCACCCCTCCACTTT. The encoded protein is CASTRGPNSPLHF.

This rearrangement joins TRBV7-8 to TRBJ1-1; D not resolved. Germline-derived CDR1 and CDR2 are SGHVS and FQNEAQ. CDR3 length: 14 amino acids. V was shortened by 3 bases and J by 1 base, with 9 bases between the two germline ends. The CDR3 DNA is TGTGCCAGCAGCTTCCCGCCTCCGAACACTGAAGCTTTCTTT. Translated: CASSFPPPNTEAFF.

This clonotype was seen only a few times. V usage is TRBV4-2 and J usage is TRBJ2-3; TRBD1 might be the D (6 bases). The CDR3 length is 16 residues. Trimming cost V 1 base and J 5 bases, with 16 bases left between them. Germline values: CDR1 LGHNA, CDR2 YNFKEQ. The CDR3 protein is CASSQVYQGSEDTQYF. CDR3 in DNA: TGTGCCAGCAGCCAAGTGTACCAGGGGAGTGAAGATACGCAGTATTTT.

This sequence joins TRBV20-1 and TRBJ2-3; no definite D call. V shed 6 bases and J shed 2 bases, with 9 bases lying between them. Germline loops: CDR1 DFQATT, CDR2 SNEGSKA (reference sequence). The CDR3 sequence is 12 residues long. The CDR3 sequence: CSAPTSTDTQYF. CDR3 in DNA: TGCAGTGCCCCGACTTCCACAGATACGCAGTATTTT.

This clonotype occurred many times. The J gene is TRBJ2-1, the V gene TRBV5-1; D ambiguous. V was cut by 0 bases and J by 5 bases, with 18 bases left in between. Germline V gives CDR1 SGHRS, CDR2 YFSETQ. This CDR3 comprises 17 residues. In DNA form, the CDR3 reads TGCGCCAGCAGCTTGGCCGAAAGGTCGATCGCTGACAATGAGCAGTTCTTC. It yields the protein CASSLAERSIADNEQFF.

There are many counts of this clonotype. The V gene is TRBV9, the J gene TRBJ1-3, with D maybe TRBD1 (5 bases). V lost 0 bases, J lost 2 bases, and 9 bases lay in between. The germline CDR1 and CDR2 sequences are SGDLS and YYNGEE. The CDR3 sequence is 15 residues long. CDR3 loop: CASSVAGETGNTIYF. The CDR3 region has the DNA TGTGCCAGCAGCGTAGCGGGGGAGACTGGAAACACCATATATTTT.

In this sample, this clonotype turned up many times. The rearrangement uses TRBV7-2 and TRBJ1-6, with 7 bases identical to TRBD1. This CDR3 contains 15 residues. J lost 8 bases, V lost 5 bases, and 9 bases had no gene match. CDR1 is SGHTA and CDR2 is FQGNSA in the germline V gene. CDR3 sequence reads: CASSHDRVRYSPLHF. DNA of the CDR3: TGTGCCAGCAGCCACGACAGGGTGAGGTATTCACCCCTCCACTTT.

This clonotype was detected only a few times. CDR3 region: CSARQIVTGAGGPTDTQYF. DNA of the CDR3: TGCAGTGCTAGACAAATAGTAACCGGAGCGGGGGGGCCAACAGATACGCAGTATTTT. The V call is TRBV20-1, the J call TRBJ2-3, with 10 positions matching TRBD2. This CDR3 has 19 amino acids. With V trimmed by 2 bases and J by 3 bases, 17 bases remained unmatched. The germline V gene encodes CDR1 DFQATT and CDR2 SNEGSKA (reference sequence).

There are a few counts of this clonotype. The chain joins TRBV5-5 to TRBJ2-3; D is ambiguous. This CDR3 is 15 amino acids long. In germline, CDR1 is SGHKS, CDR2 YYEKEE (reference sequence). With 0 bases removed from V and 4 bases from J, the gap between germline ends came to 12 bases. CDR3 amino acids: CASSLEGTSPDTQYF. The CDR3 coding sequence is TGTGCCAGCAGCTTGGAGGGTACCTCCCCAGATACGCAGTATTTT.

There are a few counts of this clonotype. The chain combines TRBV7-2 with TRBJ1-4, with a possible D match to TRBD1 (5 bases). Germline assignment: CDR1 SGHTA and CDR2 FQGNSA. With 4 bases removed from V and 0 bases from J, the gap between germline ends came to 12 bases. The CDR3 runs 16 residues. The CDR3 sequence: CASSSTEAATNEKLFF. The CDR3 DNA follows: TGTGCCAGCAGCTCGACAGAAGCCGCAACTAATGAAAAACTGTTTTTT.

This chain uses TRBV6-2 or TRBV6-3 with TRBJ2-5; D might be TRBD2 (7 bases). The CDR3 is 16 residues long. V lost 0 bases and J 5 bases, leaving 16 bases between the germline ends. Germline CDR1 reads MNHEY; CDR2 reads SVGEGT. The CDR3 DNA reads TGTGCCAGCAGTTACTCAGGGGGGGCCTCTTCCGAGACCCAGTACTTC. Encoded protein: CASSYSGGASSETQYF.

This chain links TRBV18 with TRBJ1-5; D is unresolved. Germline assignment: CDR1 KGHSH and CDR2 LQKENI. CDR3 length equals 16 residues. Trimming cost V 0 bases and J 2 bases, with 11 bases left between them. CDR3 bases: TGTGCCAGCTCACCACCCGCGGGAGAGGGCAATCAGCCCCAGCATTTT. Translated, it gives CASSPPAGEGNQPQHF.

This clonotype was observed a handful of times. The gene calls are TRBV6-5 and TRBJ2-1; 10 bases match TRBD2. J was trimmed by 12 bases and V by 6 bases; bases with no gene match: 14. This CDR3 is 15 amino acids long. Germline V CDR1 and CDR2: MNHEY, SVGAGI. This CDR3 is CASSPSGGGGVGQFF. The CDR3 bases are TGTGCCAGCAGCCCGAGCGGGGGGGGTGGTGTTGGGCAGTTCTTC.

J is TRBJ1-2 and V is TRBV6-2 or TRBV6-3; TRBD1 agrees at 7 bases. This CDR3 has 15 amino acids. Germline loops: CDR1 MNHEY, CDR2 SVGEGT. The trim removed 5 bases at V and 7 bases at J, leaving 13 bases unmatched. In nucleotides, the CDR3 is TGTGCCAGCAGTAAAGGGACAGTGCAATTACGTGGCTACACCTTC. Translation: CASSKGTVQLRGYTF.

J is TRBJ1-1 and V is TRBV6-5; 7 bases are a match to TRBD1. Trimming removed 7 bases from V and 8 bases from J; junction bases left unmatched: 10. Germline CDR1 is MNHEY and CDR2 is SVGAGI. The CDR3 contains 13 residues. The CDR3 loop is CASTETGTAEAFF. The CDR3 DNA reads as TGTGCCAGCACGGAAACCGGGACAGCCGAAGCTTTCTTT.

This clonotype was counted many times. Here the CDR3 DNA reads TGCAGTGCCCTAGATCAAGGGGGCCCCCGAGACTATGGCTACACCTTC. This encodes CSALDQGGPRDYGYTF. The gene calls are TRBV20-1 and TRBJ1-2; the match to TRBD1 covers 7 bases. J was trimmed by 3 bases and V by 6 bases; bases with no gene match: 16. CDR1 is DFQATT and CDR2 is SNEGSKA in the germline V gene (reference sequence). The length of the CDR3 is 16 residues.